The entry below describes one T cell receptor beta chain. Which antigen it targets is not known. Base-call qualities are not available, and no considerably larger clone is one nucleotide away. The data are from a study of graft-versus-host responses after intestinal transplantation (dated by TCRdb to about 2021). About the full investigation: The transplants that recipients received were multivisceral, liver-intestinal, or isolated intestinal. The cohort enrolled 24 intestinal transplant recipients, one of whom was a retransplant, and a few patients without pretransplant specimens were excluded. Rather than being sequenced by the commercial service, samples from three later patients were sequenced in-house on an Illumina MiSeq and processed with MiXCR. To identify alloreactive clones, pre-transplant mixed lymphocyte reaction products were sequenced and then compared with unstimulated pre-transplant donor and recipient T cells. Graft-versus-host and host-versus-graft alloreactive T cell clones were tracked in the graft, circulation and bone marrow after intestinal transplantation using bulk TCR-beta CDR3 sequencing. Every recipient was given anti-thymocyte globulin induction, followed by roughly 3 years of maintenance tacrolimus and steroids. A peak of at least 4% donor T cells among recipient peripheral blood mononuclear cells was the definition used for donor T cell macrochimerism.

The investigation overall reported the following: Peak levels of circulating GvH clones were associated with declines in HvG clones early after transplant. GvH clones were found in recipient bone marrow, and some of the GvH clones appeared earlier in ileal mucosa or blood, which is consistent with an intestinal mucosal origin. The relatively low number and heterogeneity of intestinal transplant patients limited the conclusions. In patients with donor T cell macrochimerism, the allografts had high GvH to HvG T cell clonal ratios.

Explained via the paper, the time point label denotes: cells obtained before transplantation from donor or recipient. CD3+CD4+ and CD3+CD8+ populations were FACS-sorted from unstimulated pre-transplant donor and recipient cells taken from spleen or lymph nodes. Preparation of the library involved the immunoSEQ multiplex PCR assay. For most patients, genomic DNA was isolated using the Qiagen DNeasy Blood and Tissue Kit and was shipped frozen to Adaptive Biotechnologies for TCR sequencing. For most patients, genomic DNA was subjected to high-throughput TCR-beta CDR3 sequencing by Adaptive Biotechnologies. In the source study's methods: Adaptive's ImmunoSEQ software supplied the TCR sequencing data for under 20 patients, while MiXCR and VDJtools were used to process a few other patients. To correct CD4 versus CD8 sorting errors, any sequence found in both subsets at a frequency ratio below 5:1 was removed. CDR3 nucleotide sequences shared by donor and recipient were removed because the origin of these sequences could not be assigned. Alloreactive clones required at least 2-fold expansion over unstimulated cells and minimum CFSE-low frequency of 0.002% (template counts) or 0.001% (read counts). Clones were considered mappable if detected in sequenced pre-transplant spleen, lymph node, or MLR CFSE-low populations of the donor or recipient. The cumulative frequency of alloreactive clones was calculated as a percentage of all sequences, weighted by copy number. TCRdb stores this immuneACCESS table with in-frame sequences only. Part of the clones is absent; in the studies checked, under half of the shortfall reflects unresolved V genes, and no reason is known for the rest. For V, J and clone size, that table is used; D and trimming come from the DNA. Counted in this sample were more than 95,000 clones; about 90% of them appeared once. The leading ten clones occupy around 0.9% of the sample.

The germline V gene encodes CDR1 MGHDK and CDR2 SYGVNS. Trimming removed 6 bases from V and 1 base from J, leaving 20 bases between the germline ends. Including cysteine and phenylalanine, the CDR3 has 17 amino acids. Only CDR3 DNA is held: 51 bases, read in frame from base 1. The clonotype was recovered from a human donor who received an intestinal transplant. The sequences come from unstimulated CD4+ T cells sorted from spleen or lymph node cells, collected before intestinal transplant. The V and J genes are TRBV25-1 and TRBJ2-3, with the D gene tentatively TRBD1 or TRBD2, based on 5 matching bases in each. The DNA sequence follows: TGTGCCAGCAGCCCCCGGAAAGGGCTGGGGGGCACAGATACGCAGTATTTT. Translated, it reads CASSPRKGLGGTDTQYF. With the portions outside the CDR3 filled from the reference TRBV25-1 and TRBJ2-3 genes, the complete variable region becomes EADIYQTPRYLVIGTGKKITLECSQTMGHDKMYWYQQDPGMELHLIHYSYGVNSTEKGDLSSESTVSRIRTEHFPLTLESARPSHTSQYLCASSPRKGLGGTDTQYFGPGTRLTVL.